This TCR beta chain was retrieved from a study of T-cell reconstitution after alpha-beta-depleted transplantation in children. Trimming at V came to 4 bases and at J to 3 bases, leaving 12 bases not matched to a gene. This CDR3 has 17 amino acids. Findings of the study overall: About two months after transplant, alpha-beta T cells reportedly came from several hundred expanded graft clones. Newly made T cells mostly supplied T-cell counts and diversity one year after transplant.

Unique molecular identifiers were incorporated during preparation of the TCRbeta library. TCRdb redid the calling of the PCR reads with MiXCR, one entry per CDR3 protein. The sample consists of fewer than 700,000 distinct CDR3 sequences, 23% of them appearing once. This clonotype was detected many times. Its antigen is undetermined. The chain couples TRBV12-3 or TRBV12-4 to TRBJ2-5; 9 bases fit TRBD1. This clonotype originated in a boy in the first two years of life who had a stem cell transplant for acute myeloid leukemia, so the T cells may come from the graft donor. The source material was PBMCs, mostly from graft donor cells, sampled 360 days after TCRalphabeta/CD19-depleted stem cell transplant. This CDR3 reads CASSYPGQGGRKETQYF. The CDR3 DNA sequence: TGTGCCAGCAGTTACCCGGGACAGGGAGGTCGGAAAGAGACCCAGTACTTC.